The rows below give T cell receptor beta chains drawn from one sample of a study of cytomegalovirus exposure and HLA in healthy donors. Assay used: immunoSEQ multiplex PCR; TCRdb lists only in-frame clones, some missing. Found here are roughly 140,000 clones, roughly 72% of them singletons; the top ten hold approximately 2.1%. The source material was PBMCs. These receptors all come from a man aged 40-49 years in good health and CMV-seronegative. Both conserved end residues are part of each CDR3. Each record gives: J gene, D gene, V gene, clone size, CDR3 DNA, CDR3 protein. A D gene is named only where the DNA matches it firmly. Size values are once, few and many counts, or a class for expanded clones, and some rows have none.

J: TRBJ1-1
D: .
V: TRBV19
size: .
DNA: TGTGCCAGTAGTATAATATTCACAGGGAACACTGAAGCTTTCTTT
CDR3: CASSIIFTGNTEAFF

J: TRBJ2-7
D: .
V: TRBV19
size: few
DNA: TGTGCCAGTAGTGCCTCGACAGGTTATTACGAGCAGTACTTC
CDR3: CASSASTGYYEQYF

J: TRBJ2-7
D: TRBD2
V: TRBV4-1
size: .
DNA: TGCGCCAGCAGCCGACTCGCCGGGACTAGCACCTACGAGCAGTACTTC
CDR3: CASSRLAGTSTYEQYF

J: TRBJ1-2
D: .
V: TRBV5-6
size: .
DNA: TGTGCCAGCAGCTCCCTAATCCGGGGGGCTAACTATGGCTACCCCTTC
CDR3: CASSSLIRGANYGYPF

J: TRBJ2-3
D: .
V: TRBV5-6
size: few
DNA: TGTGCCAGCAGCTTGGATCAAACAGATACGCAGTATTTT
CDR3: CASSLDQTDTQYF

J: TRBJ1-3
D: TRBD1
V: TRBV10-3
size: .
DNA: TGTGCCATCAGTGGTCCCGGGACAGTCTCTGGAAACACCATATATTTT
CDR3: CAISGPGTVSGNTIYF

J: TRBJ2-7
D: .
V: TRBV28
size: .
DNA: TGTGCCAGCAGTTTAGTCACACCCTACGAGCAGTACTTC
CDR3: CASSLVTPYEQYF

J: TRBJ2-1
D: .
V: TRBV4-1
size: .
DNA: TGCGCCAGCACCTACCGGGACTCAAGCGATGAGCAGTTCTTC
CDR3: CASTYRDSSDEQFF

J: TRBJ1-2
D: .
V: TRBV13
size: .
DNA: TGTGCCAGCAGCTTAGGGACACGTTATGGCTACACCTTC
CDR3: CASSLGTRYGYTF

J: TRBJ2-5
D: TRBD1
V: TRBV6-1
size: .
DNA: TGTGCCAGCAGTGTAGACAGGGGGCCGGAAGAGACCCAGTACTTC
CDR3: CASSVDRGPEETQYF